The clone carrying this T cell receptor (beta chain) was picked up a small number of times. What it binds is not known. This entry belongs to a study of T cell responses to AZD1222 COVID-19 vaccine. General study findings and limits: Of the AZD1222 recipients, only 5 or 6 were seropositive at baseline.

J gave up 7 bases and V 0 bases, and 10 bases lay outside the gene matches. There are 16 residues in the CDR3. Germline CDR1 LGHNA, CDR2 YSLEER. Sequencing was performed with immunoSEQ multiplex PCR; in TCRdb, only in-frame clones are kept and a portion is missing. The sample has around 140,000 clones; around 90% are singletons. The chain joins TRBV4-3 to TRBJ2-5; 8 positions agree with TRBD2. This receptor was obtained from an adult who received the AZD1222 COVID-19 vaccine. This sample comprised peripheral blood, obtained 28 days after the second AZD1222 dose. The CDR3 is CASSQDALAAEGTQYF. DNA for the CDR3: TGCGCCAGCAGCCAAGACGCACTAGCGGCAGAGGGGACCCAGTACTTC.